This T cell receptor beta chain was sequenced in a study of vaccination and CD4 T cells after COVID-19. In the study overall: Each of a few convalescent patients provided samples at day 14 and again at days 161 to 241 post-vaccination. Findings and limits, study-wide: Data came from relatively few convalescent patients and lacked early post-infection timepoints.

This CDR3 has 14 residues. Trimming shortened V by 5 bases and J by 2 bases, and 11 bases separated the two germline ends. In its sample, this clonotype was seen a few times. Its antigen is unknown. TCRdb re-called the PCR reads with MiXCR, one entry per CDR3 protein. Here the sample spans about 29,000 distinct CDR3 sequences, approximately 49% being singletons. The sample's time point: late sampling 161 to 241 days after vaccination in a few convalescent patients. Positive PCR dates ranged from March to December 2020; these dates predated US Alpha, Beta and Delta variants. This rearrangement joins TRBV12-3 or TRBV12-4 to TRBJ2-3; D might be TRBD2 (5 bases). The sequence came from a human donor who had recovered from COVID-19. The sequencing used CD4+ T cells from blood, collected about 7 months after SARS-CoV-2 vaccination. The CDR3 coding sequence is TGTGCCAGCAGTCCTGACTACTCCACAGATACGCAGTATTTT. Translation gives CASSPDYSTDTQYF.